This T cell receptor (beta chain) derives from a study of T cells in Graves' hyperthyroidism and ophthalmopathy. Study at large: The initial diagnosis was the point when peripheral blood was collected, ahead of any treatment.

The study excluded patients with uncontrolled infection, other autoimmune disease, pregnancy or lactation. Based on clinical symptoms, serum thyroxine and TRAb, thyroid ultrasound and orbital computed tomography, diagnoses were reached. Germline loops: CDR1 SGHTA, CDR2 FQGNSA. The CDR3 extends over 17 amino acids. V shed 5 bases, J shed 3 bases, and the junction held 14 bases outside the gene matches. TCR beta CDR3 region amplification was performed from RNA transcripts. HTBI primers were employed in a first-round RT-PCR of the TCR CDR3. TCRdb redid the calling of the multiplex PCR reads with MiXCR, one entry per CDR3 protein. This sample has 460,000 or so distinct CDR3 sequences, with approximately 14% found just once.

This receptor was taken from a young woman with Graves' hyperthyroidism. Specimen: blood. The rearrangement links TRBV7-2 to TRBJ2-3, with 7 bases that match TRBD2. In DNA form, the CDR3 reads TGTGCCAGCAGCCCCCAATTGGCGGGAGATTTGACAGATACGCAGTATTTT. Translated, it gives CASSPQLAGDLTDTQYF.